The next 24 T cell receptor beta chains were all read from a single sample in a study of CD8+ T cells in alopecia areata. It was cDNA, reverse transcribed from extracted RNA, that served as the sequencing template. Clones were sequenced by immunoSEQ multiplex PCR, and TCRdb holds only the in-frame ones, with some missing. The data hold around 270,000 clones, with roughly 50% observed a single time. Described treatment: oral pan-JAK inhibitor, 5-10 mg twice daily. Here the sequenced sample was CD4+ T cells sorted from blood, taken at week 24, from a patient treated with tofacitinib. Receptor source: a human donor with alopecia areata.

This clone occurred a few times. V usage is TRBV29-1 and J usage is TRBJ2-5; possibly TRBD2 for D (5 bases). The CDR3 is 12 residues long. Per germline, CDR1 SQVTM and CDR2 ANQGSEA. V dropped 4 bases and J dropped 5 bases, with 11 bases sitting between them. In DNA, the CDR3 is TGCAGCGTTGTAGAGGGAGACGAGACCCAGTACTTC. Amino acid sequence: CSVVEGDETQYF.

The chain uses TRBV18 and TRBJ1-4; D unclear. V gave up 3 bases and J gave up 0 bases, with 5 bases separating them. This CDR3 has 14 residues. Germline V gene data show CDR1 as KGHSH and CDR2 as LQKENI. The CDR3 protein is CASSPTATNEKLFF. CDR3 DNA sequence: TGTGCCAGCTCACCGACTGCAACTAATGAAAAACTGTTTTTT.

The chain has TRBV5-6 and TRBJ2-5; 7 bases agree with TRBD2. Germline CDR1 reads SGHDT; CDR2 reads YYEEEE. V lost 1 base and J lost 5; bases outside the gene matches: 5. CDR3 size: 14 residues. The CDR3 here is CASSLSTSWETQYF. The CDR3 coding sequence is TGTGCCAGCAGCTTGTCGACTAGCTGGGAGACCCAGTACTTC.

As to this clone: The sample has other DNA sequences that encode this CDR3 too. This sequence joins TRBV10-3 and TRBJ2-5; TRBD1 or TRBD2 may be the D gene (5 bases each). The CDR3 totals 11 residues. Germline CDR1 and CDR2: ENHRY and SYGVKD. Trimming pared 8 bases from V and 5 bases from J, leaving 9 bases between. The CDR3 here is CAISGGETQYF. In DNA form, the CDR3 reads TGTGCCATCTCTGGGGGTGAGACCCAGTACTTC.

The chain employs TRBV6-6 and TRBJ1-5; unclear D gene. The CDR3 totals 13 residues. Deletions cut 2 bases from V and 5 bases from J, with 7 bases between. The germline gives CDR1 MNHNY, CDR2 SVGAGI (reference sequence). CDR3 coding DNA: TGTGCCAGCAGTTACACGGGTTATCAGCCCCAGCATTTT. It is translated as CASSYTGYQPQHF.

The V gene is TRBV15, the J gene TRBJ2-5, with D maybe TRBD1 (5 bases). The CDR3 is made up of 17 amino acids. V dropped 3 bases and J dropped 4 bases, with 21 bases sitting between them. The germline gives CDR1 LNHNV, CDR2 YYDKDF (reference sequence). CDR3 sequence (DNA): TGTGCCACCAGCAGGGCCCCGACAGACCCTATACCAGAGACCCAGTACTTC. As protein: CATSRAPTDPIPETQYF. The whole variable domain, filled in from reference TRBV15 and TRBJ2-5, reads DAMVIQNPRYQVTQFGKPVTLSCSQTLNHNVMYWYQQKSSQAPKLLFHYYDKDFNNEADTPDNFQSRRPNTSFCFLDIRSPGLGDTAMYLCATSRAPTDPIPETQYFGPGTRLLVL.

The chain couples TRBV7-2 to TRBJ2-4; D ambiguous. The germline V gene encodes CDR1 SGHTA and CDR2 FQGNSA. The CDR3 consists of 15 residues. V was cut by 1 base and J by 6 bases, with 13 bases left in between. This chain's CDR3 is CASSLEGQAVNIQYF. The CDR3 DNA reads as TGTGCCAGCAGCTTAGAGGGCCAGGCTGTAAACATTCAGTACTTC.

This clone was counted between two and nine times. The rearrangement uses TRBV11-2 and TRBJ2-5, with 7 bases identical to TRBD1. Losses at the gene ends were 1 base for V and 1 base for J; bases not matched to a gene: 12. The CDR3 covers 18 residues. Per the germline V gene, CDR1 is SGHAT and CDR2 is FQNNGV. The CDR3 spells CASSLAGIWTGSQETQYF. The DNA for the CDR3 is TGTGCCAGCAGCTTAGCTGGGATTTGGACAGGTTCCCAAGAGACCCAGTACTTC.

This chain uses TRBV5-1 with TRBJ2-2; 9 nucleotides align to TRBD1. Germline V gives CDR1 SGHRS, CDR2 YFSETQ. The length of the CDR3 is 15 residues. V gave up 4 bases and J gave up 2 bases; unmatched junction bases: 3. In DNA, the CDR3 is TGCGCCAGCAGCACGACAGGGGGAAACACCGGGGAGCTGTTTTTT. Its translation is CASSTTGGNTGELFF.

The chain employs TRBV30 and TRBJ1-2; no clear D. Trimming left V 1 base short and J 12 bases short, with 12 bases between. The CDR3 runs to 11 residues. Per germline, CDR1 GTSNPN and CDR2 SVGIG (reference sequence). For the CDR3, the DNA is TGTGCCTGGAGTGCCCGCTTTATCCACACCTTC. This translates into CAWSARFIHTF.

The chain recombines TRBV18 with TRBJ1-2; 7 bases map to TRBD1. In germline, CDR1 is KGHSH, CDR2 LQKENI. V lost 6 bases, J lost 3 bases, and 7 bases stayed unmatched. The CDR3 consists of 14 residues. The CDR3 region is CASSLAGGYYGYTF. In nucleotides, the CDR3 is TGTGCCAGCTCGCTTGCAGGGGGATACTATGGCTACACCTTC.

The rearrangement joins TRBV2 to TRBJ1-6; D unresolved. The CDR3 is made up of 11 amino acids. Per the germline V gene, CDR1 is SNHLY and CDR2 is FYNNEI. The V gene lost 4 bases and the J gene lost 11 bases, with 6 bases spanning the gap. In DNA form, the CDR3 reads TGTGCCAGCAGTGCAGTCCCACCCCTCCACTTT. Translating gives CASSAVPPLHF.

The gene calls are TRBV30 and TRBJ1-6; 7 nucleotides align to TRBD1. Germline lookup yields CDR1 GTSNPN and CDR2 SVGIG (reference sequence). The CDR3 runs 16 residues. V lost 1 base and J lost 6; bases outside the gene matches: 9. In nucleotides, the CDR3 is TGTGCCTGGAGTGCTTCCCCGGGACAGTTTAATTCACCCCTCCACTTT. Amino acid sequence: CAWSASPGQFNSPLHF.

The chain combines TRBV2 with TRBJ1-6; 7 bases match TRBD1. CDR3 length: 14 amino acids. Per germline, CDR1 SNHLY and CDR2 FYNNEI. The V and J ends lost 5 bases and 5 bases, in that order; junction bases with no gene match: 3. For the CDR3, the DNA is TGTGCCAGCAGTTCCGGGACAGATAATTCACCCCTCCACTTT. Protein: CASSSGTDNSPLHF.

The chain carries TRBV29-1 and TRBJ1-2; 9 nucleotides match TRBD1. With V trimmed by 6 bases and J by 6 bases, 5 bases remained unmatched. Germline V CDR1 and CDR2: SQVTM, ANQGSEA. CDR3 length: 12 amino acids. CDR3 DNA: TGCAGCGTCTCCGGGACAGGGAATGGCTACACCTTC. It codes for CSVSGTGNGYTF.

V is TRBV23-1 and J is TRBJ1-1, with D perhaps TRBD1 (5 bases). TRBV23-1 is reported as an ORF; its role is uncertain. Trimming cost V 4 bases and J 1 base, with 13 bases left between them. The CDR3 runs to 15 residues. The CDR3 sequence: CASSLVGTENTEAFF. The CDR3 DNA reads as TGCGCCAGCAGTCTCGTCGGGACGGAGAACACTGAAGCTTTCTTT.

The chain combines TRBV7-2 with TRBJ2-5; TRBD1 might be the D (6 bases). The V end lost 0 bases, the J end lost 5 bases, and 10 bases lay between the germline ends. Germline assignment: CDR1 SGHTA and CDR2 FQGNSA. This CDR3 has 14 amino acids. CDR3 region: CASSLAQGWETQYF. The CDR3 DNA reads TGTGCCAGCAGCTTAGCGCAGGGGTGGGAGACCCAGTACTTC.

This clone was seen once. The V gene is TRBV7-9, the J gene TRBJ2-2; no definite D call. Trimming cost V 1 base and J 3 bases, with 21 bases left between them. CDR1 and CDR2 (germline): SEHNR, FQNEAQ (reference sequence). The CDR3 sequence is 19 residues long. CDR3 sequence: CASSLGSGPSGRYTGELFF. In DNA form, the CDR3 reads TGTGCCAGCAGCTTAGGGTCCGGACCGTCCGGCCGATACACCGGGGAGCTGTTTTTT.

The V and J genes are TRBV18 and TRBJ1-1, with D possibly being TRBD1 (6 bases). There are 16 residues in the CDR3. Trimming shortened V by 0 bases and J by 4 bases, and 15 bases separated the two germline ends. CDR1 and CDR2 (germline): KGHSH, LQKENI. The chain's CDR3 is CASSPPTDGTSTEAFF. In DNA, the CDR3 is TGTGCCAGCTCACCACCGACGGACGGGACAAGCACTGAAGCTTTCTTT. Filled out from reference TRBV18 and TRBJ1-1, the complete variable domain reads NAGVMQNPRHLVRRRGQEARLRCSPMKGHSHVYWYRQLPEEGLKFMVYLQKENIIDESGMPKERFSAEFPKEGPSILRIQQVVRGDSAAYFCASSPPTDGTSTEAFFGQGTRLTVV.

The CDR3 loop reads CASSPPNNYGYTF. The CDR3, as DNA: TGTGCCAGCAGTCCTCCGAATAACTATGGCTACACCTTC. This chain joins TRBV2 and TRBJ1-2; D not resolved. Trimming removed 5 bases at V and 1 base at J, with 8 bases between. The CDR3 has 13 amino acids. Germline V CDR1 and CDR2: SNHLY, FYNNEI.

CDR3 bases: TGTGCCAGCAGCTTGTCGATGGGACAGGGATACAATGAGCAGTTCTTC. It specifies CASSLSMGQGYNEQFF. The chain has TRBV7-2 and TRBJ2-1; 9 positions agree with TRBD1. Germline V gives CDR1 SGHTA, CDR2 FQGNSA. The CDR3 is 16 residues long. Trimming at V came to 3 bases and at J to 4 bases, leaving 7 bases not matched to a gene.

This clone was seen only once. V usage is TRBV15 and J usage is TRBJ2-7, with TRBD1 identical over 7 bases. Germline V lookup: CDR1 LNHNV, CDR2 YYDKDF (reference sequence). The CDR3 length is 15 residues. The V gene end was trimmed by 0 bases and the J gene end by 2 bases; junction bases not matched to a gene: 4. CDR3 nucleotide sequence: TGTGCCACCAGCAGAGATGTCGACAGGGCCTACGAGCAGTACTTC. It encodes CATSRDVDRAYEQYF.

With regard to this clone: The same CDR3 can be traced to other DNA sequences in this sample. The chain couples TRBV30 to TRBJ2-5, with D perhaps TRBD2 (5 bases). Germline V gives CDR1 GTSNPN, CDR2 SVGIG (reference sequence). The V and J ends lost 2 bases and 4 bases respectively, with 8 bases between them. The CDR3 contains 12 residues. The CDR3 bases are TGTGCCTGGAGTCCCCGGGGAGAGACCCAGTACTTC. This sequence encodes CAWSPRGETQYF.

The J gene is TRBJ1-2, the V gene TRBV5-8, with a tentative D call TRBD1 (5 bases). This CDR3 is built from 14 residues. The V gene lost 4 bases and the J gene lost 5 bases, with 15 bases spanning the gap. Per germline, CDR1 SGHTS and CDR2 YDEGEE. CDR3 DNA sequence: TGTGCCAGCAGCCCCAGGGACGCCTTATATGGCTACACCTTC. It codes for CASSPRDALYGYTF.